These T cell receptor beta chains were read from a single sample in a study of blood T cell repertoires in COVID-19. Clones were read by immunoSEQ multiplex PCR, and TCRdb kept only the in-frame ones, dropping some. Among about 180,000 clones, around nine tenths were seen once, and the ten largest hold around 12%. Sequencing was done on a sample of peripheral blood. These receptor sequences come from a woman aged 70-85 years with COVID-19, enrolled during active disease. Each CDR3 is given with its conserved first and last residue. Each record gives: V gene, clone size, D gene, J gene, CDR3 DNA, CDR3 protein. The D gene is left open where the match is weak. Rows give clone size only sometimes, using once, few, many, or a class for an expanded clone.

v_call: TRBV5-6; clone_size: .; d_call: TRBD2; j_call: TRBJ2-7; cdr3_nt: TGTGCCAGCAGCTTGGAACTAGCGGGACCGTTCTCCTACGAGCAGTACTTC; cdr3_aa: CASSLELAGPFSYEQYF
v_call: TRBV4-3; clone_size: once; d_call: .; j_call: TRBJ2-7; cdr3_nt: TGCGCCAGCAGCCAAAACCCAGGGACGACGGGAGACTACGAGCAGTACTTC; cdr3_aa: CASSQNPGTTGDYEQYF
v_call: TRBV28; clone_size: few; d_call: TRBD1; j_call: TRBJ1-2; cdr3_nt: TGTGCCAGCAGTCGCGGACAGGGATTGTTCTCCTATGGCTACACCTTC; cdr3_aa: CASSRGQGLFSYGYTF
v_call: TRBV19; clone_size: .; d_call: .; j_call: TRBJ2-3; cdr3_nt: TGTGCCAGTAGCAGCGGAGATACGCAGTATTTT; cdr3_aa: CASSSGDTQYF
v_call: TRBV15; clone_size: .; d_call: .; j_call: TRBJ2-4; cdr3_nt: TGTGCCACCAGCAGAGATCAGGGACTGGGGGGAAACATTCAGTACTTC; cdr3_aa: CATSRDQGLGGNIQYF
v_call: TRBV12-3/TRBV12-4; clone_size: .; d_call: TRBD1; j_call: TRBJ1-2; cdr3_nt: TGTGCCAGCTCCGGACAGGCTTTTGGCTACACCTTC; cdr3_aa: CASSGQAFGYTF
v_call: TRBV30; clone_size: .; d_call: .; j_call: TRBJ1-6; cdr3_nt: TGTGCCTGGAGTGTGCAGGGCAATTCACCCCTCCACTTT; cdr3_aa: CAWSVQGNSPLHF
v_call: TRBV27; clone_size: .; d_call: .; j_call: TRBJ1-5; cdr3_nt: TGTGCCAGCAGTGGGACACCCTCCGGCAATCAGCCCCAGCATTTT; cdr3_aa: CASSGTPSGNQPQHF
v_call: TRBV18; clone_size: .; d_call: .; j_call: TRBJ2-3; cdr3_nt: TGTGCCAGCTCACCACCGCCCAGAACCACAGATACGCAGTATTTT; cdr3_aa: CASSPPPRTTDTQYF
v_call: TRBV5-4; clone_size: .; d_call: TRBD2; j_call: TRBJ2-5; cdr3_nt: TGTGCCAGCAGCTTGGGGACACTAGCGGGGCAAGAGACCCAGTACTTC; cdr3_aa: CASSLGTLAGQETQYF
v_call: TRBV10-3; clone_size: .; d_call: TRBD1; j_call: TRBJ1-4; cdr3_nt: TGTGCCATCAGCCCGACAGGGGTTAATGAAAAACTGTTTTTT; cdr3_aa: CAISPTGVNEKLFF
v_call: TRBV7-3; clone_size: .; d_call: .; j_call: TRBJ1-5; cdr3_nt: TGTGCCAGCAGCGCAAACAGGGACCAGCCCCAGCATTTT; cdr3_aa: CASSANRDQPQHF
v_call: TRBV4-1; clone_size: few; d_call: .; j_call: TRBJ1-3; cdr3_nt: TGCGCCAGCAGCCAAGATGGGGGGGTGAAGTCTGGAAACACCATATATTTT; cdr3_aa: CASSQDGGVKSGNTIYF
v_call: TRBV6-1; clone_size: few; d_call: .; j_call: TRBJ1-2; cdr3_nt: TGTGCCAGCAGTGAGAAGGGGGGGGGATATAGAGGCTACACCTTC; cdr3_aa: CASSEKGGGYRGYTF
v_call: TRBV10-3; clone_size: .; d_call: TRBD1; j_call: TRBJ1-6; cdr3_nt: TGTGCCATCAGTGACCAACAGGGGACTCCGTCTTCACCCCTCCACTTT; cdr3_aa: CAISDQQGTPSSPLHF
v_call: TRBV5-8; clone_size: .; d_call: TRBD2; j_call: TRBJ2-1; cdr3_nt: TGTGCCAGCAGCTCAAAGGGGACTAGCGGAAGCTCCTACAATGAGCAGTTCTTC; cdr3_aa: CASSSKGTSGSSYNEQFF
v_call: TRBV10-3; clone_size: .; d_call: .; j_call: TRBJ2-7; cdr3_nt: TGTGCCATCAGTGACCCAGGGGCGCAGTACTTC; cdr3_aa: CAISDPGAQYF
v_call: TRBV28; clone_size: .; d_call: .; j_call: TRBJ1-4; cdr3_nt: TGTGCCAGCAGTTTTAGGCTAGCGAGCAATGAAAAACTGTTTTTT; cdr3_aa: CASSFRLASNEKLFF
v_call: TRBV9; clone_size: .; d_call: TRBD2; j_call: TRBJ2-3; cdr3_nt: TGTGCCAGCAGCTCGGGACTAGCGGGAGTCACAGATACGCAGTATTTT; cdr3_aa: CASSSGLAGVTDTQYF
v_call: TRBV5-1; clone_size: .; d_call: TRBD1; j_call: TRBJ1-4; cdr3_nt: TGCGCCAGCAGCCGACGGACAGGTGGCGAAAAACTGTTTTTT; cdr3_aa: CASSRRTGGEKLFF
v_call: TRBV27; clone_size: .; d_call: TRBD2; j_call: TRBJ2-7; cdr3_nt: TGTGCCAGCAGTTTGCGGGAGGGCCTCTACGAGCAGTACTTC; cdr3_aa: CASSLREGLYEQYF
v_call: TRBV6-5; clone_size: .; d_call: TRBD1; j_call: TRBJ2-2; cdr3_nt: TGTGCCAGCAGTTACGGGACAGGGTTGAACACCGGGGAGCTGTTTTTT; cdr3_aa: CASSYGTGLNTGELFF
v_call: TRBV29-1; clone_size: .; d_call: .; j_call: TRBJ1-2; cdr3_nt: TGCAGCGTTGAATTTGGGGCAGGCTATGGCTACACCTTC; cdr3_aa: CSVEFGAGYGYTF
v_call: TRBV11-2; clone_size: .; d_call: .; j_call: TRBJ1-2; cdr3_nt: TGTGCCAGCAGCTTAATTCGTGACAGTCAGGGGTCTGGCTACACCTTC; cdr3_aa: CASSLIRDSQGSGYTF
v_call: TRBV28; clone_size: .; d_call: TRBD2; j_call: TRBJ2-3; cdr3_nt: TGTGCCAGCAGTAGTAGTCTAGCGGGGCCCGTCACGCAGTATTTT; cdr3_aa: CASSSSLAGPVTQYF
v_call: TRBV4-2; clone_size: .; d_call: .; j_call: TRBJ2-7; cdr3_nt: TGTGCCAGCACCCAAGGTAGCGGAGGGGACTACGAGCAGTACTTC; cdr3_aa: CASTQGSGGDYEQYF
v_call: TRBV5-1; clone_size: .; d_call: TRBD1; j_call: TRBJ2-1; cdr3_nt: TGCGCCAGCAGCCCCGGGACAGGGGGTGGGGAAGAGCAGTTCTTC; cdr3_aa: CASSPGTGGGEEQFF
v_call: TRBV12-3/TRBV12-4; clone_size: .; d_call: .; j_call: TRBJ1-3; cdr3_nt: TGTGCCAGCAGTTATGGGCACACCATATATTTT; cdr3_aa: CASSYGHTIYF
v_call: TRBV5-1; clone_size: .; d_call: .; j_call: TRBJ1-6; cdr3_nt: TGCGCCAGCAGCTTGGCCGAGGGATTCGCGAGGAATTCACCCCTCCACTTT; cdr3_aa: CASSLAEGFARNSPLHF
v_call: TRBV6-2/TRBV6-3; clone_size: .; d_call: TRBD2; j_call: TRBJ2-1; cdr3_nt: TGTGCCAGCAGTCGATCCGGGACTAGAGGCCATGAGCAGTTCTTC; cdr3_aa: CASSRSGTRGHEQFF
v_call: TRBV5-5; clone_size: .; d_call: TRBD1; j_call: TRBJ2-1; cdr3_nt: TGTGCCAGCAGCCGTTTAGGGACAGGCAGTTCCTACAATGAGCAGTTCTTC; cdr3_aa: CASSRLGTGSSYNEQFF
v_call: TRBV9; clone_size: .; d_call: .; j_call: TRBJ1-3; cdr3_nt: TGTGCCAGCAGCGTAGCTCAGGGAACGTTGGGAAACACCATATATTTT; cdr3_aa: CASSVAQGTLGNTIYF
v_call: TRBV9; clone_size: .; d_call: .; j_call: TRBJ2-1; cdr3_nt: TGTGCCAGCAGCGTAGGAGGGCTGAGCTCCTACAATGAGCAGTTCTTC; cdr3_aa: CASSVGGLSSYNEQFF
v_call: TRBV29-1; clone_size: .; d_call: .; j_call: TRBJ2-2; cdr3_nt: TGCAGCGTGGCAGCGGGTAGGAACACCGGGGAGCTGTTTTTT; cdr3_aa: CSVAAGRNTGELFF
v_call: TRBV28; clone_size: .; d_call: TRBD1; j_call: TRBJ1-2; cdr3_nt: TGTGCCAGCAGTCCCTACGGGACAGGGGTCGGCTACACCTTC; cdr3_aa: CASSPYGTGVGYTF
v_call: TRBV4-1; clone_size: once; d_call: TRBD1; j_call: TRBJ1-5; cdr3_nt: TGCGCCAGCAGCCAAGATCGGACAGGGGGCTGGAATCAGCCCCAGCATTTT; cdr3_aa: CASSQDRTGGWNQPQHF
v_call: TRBV10-3; clone_size: .; d_call: TRBD1; j_call: TRBJ1-1; cdr3_nt: TGTGCCATCAGTGACATTACAGGGGACACTGAAGCTTTCTTT; cdr3_aa: CAISDITGDTEAFF
v_call: TRBV5-1; clone_size: .; d_call: .; j_call: TRBJ2-3; cdr3_nt: TGCGCCAGCAGCTTGGCCTTACTAGTAGGCGGTACGCAGTATTTT; cdr3_aa: CASSLALLVGGTQYF
v_call: TRBV12-3/TRBV12-4; clone_size: once; d_call: TRBD2; j_call: TRBJ2-3; cdr3_nt: TGTGCCAGCAGTTTCGAGGGAGGGACGCAGTATTTT; cdr3_aa: CASSFEGGTQYF
v_call: TRBV30; clone_size: .; d_call: TRBD1; j_call: TRBJ1-5; cdr3_nt: TGTGCCCGGGACAGGGGGGATCAGCCCCAGCATTTT; cdr3_aa: CARDRGDQPQHF
v_call: TRBV6-5; clone_size: .; d_call: .; j_call: TRBJ1-1; cdr3_nt: TGTGCCAGCAGTTATACCGGGGAGGACACTGAAGCTTTCTTT; cdr3_aa: CASSYTGEDTEAFF
v_call: TRBV6-5; clone_size: .; d_call: TRBD1; j_call: TRBJ1-5; cdr3_nt: TGTGCCGGAAAGACAGGGACTCAGCCCCAGCATTTT; cdr3_aa: CAGKTGTQPQHF